These 25 T cell receptor beta chains originate from one sample sequenced in a study of T cell responses to AZD1222 COVID-19 vaccine. Clones were read by immunoSEQ multiplex PCR, and TCRdb kept only the in-frame ones, dropping some. The sample has tens of thousands of clones, around 91% seen once. The sequencing used peripheral blood, collected on day 0 of AZD1222 vaccination. These receptors all come from an adult in good health.

The chain is built from TRBV5-1 and TRBJ2-7, with D possibly being TRBD1 or TRBD2 (5 bases each). Trimming took off 4 bases at V and 2 bases at J, with 10 bases between the two ends. This CDR3 is 13 amino acids long. Germline CDR1 reads SGHRS; CDR2 reads YFSETQ. CDR3 bases: TGCGCCAGCAGCCGGGACGGGACCTACGAGCAGTACTTC. Protein product: CASSRDGTYEQYF.

The V call is TRBV3-1 (or the pseudogene TRBV3-2), the J call TRBJ2-1; 7 nucleotides line up with TRBD1. The V gene's germline CDR1 is LGHDT and CDR2 YNNKEL (reference sequence). J lost 5 bases, V lost 2 bases, and 6 bases had no gene match. CDR3 length: 15 amino acids. The CDR3: CASSQPWDSHNEQFF. CDR3 in DNA: TGTGCCAGCAGCCAACCATGGGACAGTCACAATGAGCAGTTCTTC.

In this sample, this clone turned up a few times. CDR3 DNA: TGCGCCAGCAGTCCTCCGGGACAGGGATCCTACGAGCAGTACTTC. Protein sequence: CASSPPGQGSYEQYF. The V call is TRBV10-1, the J call TRBJ2-7, with 9 bases that match TRBD1. The CDR3 length is 15 residues. CDR1 WNHNN and CDR2 SYGVQD come from the germline V gene (reference sequence). V was pared by 5 bases and J by 1 base, with 6 bases of the junction left unmatched.

The chain uses TRBV6-5 and TRBJ2-7; 9 bases line up with TRBD1. The CDR3 is made up of 14 amino acids. Germline V gene sequence: CDR1 MNHEY, CDR2 SVGAGI. After removal of 4 bases from V and 2 bases from J, the junction contained 3 bases not matched to a gene. DNA for the CDR3: TGTGCCAGCAGTTCGGGACAGGGCGCCTACGAGCAGTACTTC. The encoded protein is CASSSGQGAYEQYF.

V usage is TRBV7-9 and J usage is TRBJ2-3; D unresolved. V lost 5 bases and J lost 4, with 10 bases in between. The germline gives CDR1 SEHNR, CDR2 FQNEAQ (reference sequence). This CDR3 is 13 amino acids long. CDR3 sequence reads: CASSLAVADTQYF. In DNA, the CDR3 is TGTGCCAGCAGCCTGGCGGTCGCAGATACGCAGTATTTT.

This chain uses TRBV9 with TRBJ2-2, with D possibly being TRBD1 (6 bases). The CDR3 covers 15 residues. V shed 3 bases and J shed 2 bases, with 11 bases lying between them. Germline V CDR1 and CDR2: SGDLS, YYNGEE. CDR3 sequence (DNA): TGTGCCAGCAGCGCTACAGGGAAAAACACCGGGGAGCTGTTTTTT. Encoded protein: CASSATGKNTGELFF. The full variable domain, with the rest looked up from reference TRBV9 and TRBJ2-2, is DSGVTQTPKHLITATGQRVTLRCSPRSGDLSVYWYQQSLDQGLQFLIQYYNGEERAKGNILERFSAQQFPDLHSELNLSSLELGDSALYFCASSATGKNTGELFFGEGSRLTVL.

This chain uses TRBV29-1 with TRBJ2-1; no definite D call. The CDR3 loop spans 17 amino acids. The V gene lost 6 bases and the J gene lost 0 bases, with 21 bases spanning the gap. Germline lookup yields CDR1 SQVTM and CDR2 ANQGSEA. The chain's CDR3 is CSVINRFARSSYNEQFF. The CDR3 DNA reads as TGCAGCGTCATCAATCGGTTTGCGCGTAGCTCCTACAATGAGCAGTTCTTC.

A few counts support this clone. This chain connects TRBV6-2 or TRBV6-3 to TRBJ2-7; 7 positions agree with TRBD1. Germline CDR1 reads MNHEY; CDR2 reads SVGEGT. With 3 bases clipped from V and 2 bases from J, the junction kept 7 bases outside the gene matches. The CDR3 consists of 15 residues. In DNA, the CDR3 is TGTGCCAGCAGTTATAAACAGGGGCCCACCTACGAGCAGTACTTC. Amino acids: CASSYKQGPTYEQYF.

The rearrangement links TRBV11-2 to TRBJ1-4, with unresolved D. This CDR3 comprises 13 residues. The V end was cut by 5 bases, the J end by 0 bases, with 4 bases between. CDR1 and CDR2 (germline): SGHAT, FQNNGV. CDR3 amino acids: CASSTATNEKLFF. DNA for the CDR3: TGTGCCAGCAGCACCGCAACTAATGAAAAACTGTTTTTT.

J is TRBJ1-2 and V is TRBV5-1, with D possibly TRBD1 on 5 matching bases. Trimming pared 5 bases from V and 0 bases from J, leaving 14 bases between. Germline V gene sequence: CDR1 SGHRS, CDR2 YFSETQ. The CDR3 is 15 amino acids. The CDR3 DNA follows: TGCGCCAGCAGAGTGGGGCTGGGCGCTAACTATGGCTACACCTTC. This sequence encodes CASRVGLGANYGYTF.

The chain recombines TRBV19 with TRBJ2-1; 8 bases are shared with TRBD1. Germline V lookup: CDR1 LNHDA, CDR2 SQIVND (reference sequence). V lost 6 bases and J lost 0; bases outside the gene matches: 10. The CDR3 sequence is 17 residues long. This CDR3 reads CASRPSQGASSYNEQFF. CDR3 nucleotides: TGTGCCAGTAGGCCTTCTCAGGGGGCTAGCTCCTACAATGAGCAGTTCTTC.

The chain employs TRBV19 and TRBJ1-2, with D possibly TRBD1 on 5 matching bases. The CDR3 runs to 16 residues. Per the germline V gene, CDR1 is LNHDA and CDR2 is SQIVND (reference sequence). Trimming pared 2 bases from V and 4 bases from J, leaving 17 bases between. In nucleotides, the CDR3 is TGTGCCAGTAGTATAAGTGTTGGCAGGGATACCTATGGCTACACCTTC. This codes for CASSISVGRDTYGYTF.

V and J are TRBV28 and TRBJ1-2, with a weak D call TRBD1 (6 bases). Per the germline V gene, CDR1 is MDHEN and CDR2 is SYDVKM. Trimming removed 7 bases at V and 5 bases at J, with 14 bases between. The CDR3 sequence is 13 residues long. The CDR3 sequence: CASTLNTGYGYTF. The CDR3 DNA sequence: TGTGCCAGCACCTTGAATACAGGGTATGGCTACACCTTC.

V usage is TRBV5-1 and J usage is TRBJ1-2, with D unresolved. V was trimmed by 4 bases and J by 7 bases, leaving 11 bases between them. CDR3 length: 12 amino acids. The germline gives CDR1 SGHRS, CDR2 YFSETQ. The CDR3 DNA is TGCGCCAGCAGCGCGGGCACGGGTGGCTACACCTTC. Its protein product is CASSAGTGGYTF.

This clone turned up a few times. The CDR3 nucleotides are TGTGCCAGCAGTTCCCCGGAACTAGCCAAAAACATTCAGTACTTC. Protein product: CASSSPELAKNIQYF. This chain connects TRBV28 to TRBJ2-4, with D unclear. In germline, CDR1 is MDHEN, CDR2 SYDVKM. CDR3 length: 15 residues. V was pared by 4 bases and J by 0 bases, with 10 bases between.

This clone was counted a few times. V gene TRBV7-3 combines with J gene TRBJ2-2; D is unresolved. CDR3 size: 13 residues. Germline loops: CDR1 SGHTA, CDR2 FQGTGA. Trimming pared 4 bases from V and 8 bases from J, leaving 11 bases between. CDR3 sequence: CASSSSLFGELFF. The CDR3 coding sequence is TGTGCCAGCAGCTCGTCACTGTTTGGGGAGCTGTTTTTT.

This clone has a single count. The genes are TRBV7-9 and TRBJ1-3; 8 nucleotides match TRBD1. The CDR3 is 18 amino acids. The germline CDR1 and CDR2 sequences are SEHNR and FQNEAQ (reference sequence). After removal of 3 bases from V and 4 bases from J, the junction contained 14 bases not matched to a gene. CDR3 sequence: CASSLGPGTGFFGNTIYF. The DNA of the CDR3 is TGTGCCAGCAGCTTGGGGCCTGGGACAGGTTTTTTCGGAAACACCATATATTTT.

The rearrangement uses TRBV13 and TRBJ2-1; 8 bases fit TRBD2. The J segment lost 6 bases and the V segment lost 0 bases, leaving 7 bases of the junction unmatched. This CDR3 has 16 residues. Germline-derived CDR1 and CDR2 are PRHDT and FYEKMQ (reference sequence). DNA for the CDR3: TGTGCCAGCAGCTTAGGGGAAGCGGGAGACTCCAATGAGCAGTTCTTC. It encodes CASSLGEAGDSNEQFF.

This rearrangement joins TRBV2 to TRBJ2-2; D might be TRBD1 or TRBD2, each matching 5 bases. The CDR3 loop spans 16 amino acids. Germline CDR1 reads SNHLY; CDR2 reads FYNNEI. The ends were cut back, 6 bases at V and 0 bases at J, with 14 bases in the middle. The CDR3 DNA reads as TGTGCCAGCAGGGAACAAGGGACGACGAACACCGGGGAGCTGTTTTTT. Translated: CASREQGTTNTGELFF.

V usage is TRBV7-6 and J usage is TRBJ2-7, with 12 bases lining up with TRBD1. The CDR3 totals 15 residues. With V trimmed by 5 bases and J by 3 bases, 5 bases remained unmatched. Germline CDR1 reads SGHVS; CDR2 reads FNYEAQ. CDR3 DNA: TGTGCCAGCAGCACGGGACAGGGGGCTGTCTACGAGCAGTACTTC. The encoded protein is CASSTGQGAVYEQYF.

The chain couples TRBV28 to TRBJ1-5; possibly TRBD1 for D (6 bases). Trimming stripped 10 bases from V and 2 bases from J, with 12 bases between. Germline lookup yields CDR1 MDHEN and CDR2 SYDVKM. CDR3 size: 13 residues. CDR3 sequence: CATYRDGNQPQHF. The CDR3 DNA is TGTGCCACCTACAGGGACGGCAATCAGCCCCAGCATTTT.

The chain joins TRBV7-9 to TRBJ1-1; no firm D call. The germline V gene encodes CDR1 SEHNR and CDR2 FQNEAQ (reference sequence). This CDR3 comprises 13 residues. Trimming took 5 bases from V and 6 from J, leaving 13 bases between them. The DNA of the CDR3 is TGTGCCAGCAGCCCACCACCGGGCGCTGAAGCTTTCTTT. The encoded protein is CASSPPPGAEAFF.

The CDR3 protein is CASSLEAGVGTGELFF. The CDR3 DNA reads as TGCGCCAGCAGCTTGGAAGCAGGGGTGGGCACCGGGGAGCTGTTTTTT. The V gene is TRBV5-1, the J gene TRBJ2-2; D might be TRBD1 (6 bases). Trimming shortened V by 0 bases and J by 4 bases, and 13 bases separated the two germline ends. CDR3 length: 16 residues. Germline CDR1 reads SGHRS; CDR2 reads YFSETQ.

This rearrangement joins TRBV10-2 to TRBJ2-2; TRBD2 matches at 9 bases. V lost 7 bases to trimming and J lost 3 bases; unmatched junction nucleotides: 6. Germline lookup yields CDR1 WSHSY and CDR2 SAAADI. This CDR3 region has 15 residues. The DNA for the CDR3 is TGCGCCAGCAAAGTCCTAGCGGGACACACCGGGGAGCTGTTTTTT. It encodes CASKVLAGHTGELFF.

The V and J genes are TRBV6-5 and TRBJ1-3; no clear D. CDR1 is MNHEY, CDR2 SVGAGI, per germline. The CDR3 covers 16 residues. V lost 0 bases and J 1 base, leaving 10 bases between the germline ends. CDR3 amino acids: CASSYSAHRSGNTIYF. The CDR3, as DNA: TGTGCCAGCAGTTACTCGGCACATCGATCTGGAAACACCATATATTTT.